Listed below are T cell receptor beta chains from one sample, sequenced in a study of vaccination effects on CD4 cells after COVID-19. Profiled with immunoSEQ multiplex PCR; TCRdb holds only in-frame clones, not every one. The data show roughly 70,000 clones, around 74% seen once. Their cognate antigens are unknown. This specimen consisted of CD4+ T cells from PBMCs cultured with HCoV-229E spike peptides, obtained after COVID-19 vaccination. The receptor set was obtained from a human donor who received a COVID-19 vaccine. Both conserved end residues are part of each CDR3. D genes are given only for firm matches. Only part of the rows carry a size: once, few, many, or a class if the clone is expanded.

J	size	V	D	CDR3	DNA
TRBJ1-2	.	TRBV6-5	TRBD1	CASSYKGQLYGYTF	TGTGCCAGCAGTTACAAGGGACAGCTTTATGGCTACACCTTC
TRBJ1-5	few	TRBV18	.	CASSGTEDQPQHF	TGTGCCAGCTCCGGGACGGAGGATCAGCCCCAGCATTTT
TRBJ1-2	few	TRBV19	.	CASNPDGTINYGYTF	TGTGCCAGTAACCCGGACGGAACCATAAACTATGGCTACACCTTC
TRBJ2-3	.	TRBV18	.	CASSLYTDTQYF	TGTGCCAGCTCCCTATACACAGATACGCAGTATTTT
TRBJ2-5	.	TRBV4-2	TRBD1	CASSRVPGQQETQYF	TGTGCCAGCAGCCGGGTACCGGGACAGCAAGAGACCCAGTACTTC
TRBJ1-2	many	TRBV7-8	.	CASSFDAYGYTF	TGTGCCAGCAGCTTCGACGCCTATGGCTACACCTTC
TRBJ2-2	.	TRBV18	TRBD1	CASSPSAGGNTGELFF	TGTGCCAGCTCACCATCGGCAGGGGGTAACACCGGGGAGCTGTTTTTT
TRBJ2-3	.	TRBV19	TRBD2	CASSPWGVAGGSSTDTQYF	TGTGCCAGTAGCCCATGGGGGGTAGCGGGGGGATCTAGCACAGATACGCAGTATTTT
TRBJ2-6	.	TRBV6-5	.	CAASASGANVLTF	TGTGCCGCCTCCGCCTCTGGGGCCAACGTCCTGACTTTC
TRBJ2-2	.	TRBV18	.	CASSPRAQRGTGELFF	TGTGCCAGCTCACCACGGGCCCAGAGAGGAACCGGGGAGCTGTTTTTT
TRBJ1-5	.	TRBV6-1	TRBD1	CASSEGGGIGQPQHF	TGTGCCAGCAGTGAAGGAGGGGGCATAGGGCAGCCCCAGCATTTT
TRBJ2-3	.	TRBV4-3	.	CASSQDLQGSTDTQYF	TGCGCCAGCAGCCAAGATCTTCAGGGGAGCACAGATACGCAGTATTTT
TRBJ1-1	.	TRBV5-4	.	CASSLGGNTEAFF	TGTGCCAGCAGCTTGGGTGGGAACACTGAAGCTTTCTTT
TRBJ1-1	.	TRBV4-1	TRBD1	CASSPDRGGTEAFF	TGCGCCAGCAGCCCGGACAGGGGGGGCACTGAAGCTTTCTTT
TRBJ2-3	.	TRBV5-1	TRBD1	CASRRGGIGTDTQYF	TGCGCCAGCCGGCGAGGGGGCATCGGCACAGATACGCAGTATTTT
TRBJ2-4	.	TRBV2	TRBD1	CASSSDRGENIQYF	TGTGCCAGCAGTTCGGACAGGGGGGAAAACATTCAGTACTTC
TRBJ1-2	.	TRBV12-3/TRBV12-4	.	CASSLGGGYGYTF	TGTGCCAGCAGTTTGGGGGGAGGCTATGGCTACACCTTC
TRBJ1-3	.	TRBV4-1	.	CASSQGAGDIGNTIYF	TGCGCCAGCAGCCAAGGGGCAGGGGATATAGGAAACACCATATATTTT
TRBJ2-1	.	TRBV15	.	CATQEGAYNEQFF	TGTGCCACCCAAGAGGGGGCCTACAATGAGCAGTTCTTC
TRBJ2-1	.	TRBV5-6	.	CASSGTPGGLSYNEQFF	TGTGCCAGCAGCGGGACCCCGGGGGGCTTATCCTACAATGAGCAGTTCTTC
TRBJ2-3	.	TRBV5-1	TRBD2	CASSWTSGGSTDTQYF	TGCGCCAGCAGCTGGACTAGCGGGGGGAGCACAGATACGCAGTATTTT
TRBJ1-2	once	TRBV4-2	TRBD1	CASSQPQGAGGYTF	TGTGCCAGCAGCCAGCCCCAGGGGGCCGGTGGCTACACCTTC
TRBJ2-5	.	TRBV6-5	TRBD2	CASSYSASGEETQYF	TGTGCCAGCAGTTACTCGGCCAGCGGGGAAGAGACCCAGTACTTC
TRBJ1-4	.	TRBV4-3	TRBD1	CASSHRGQGGEKLFF	TGCGCCAGCAGCCATCGAGGACAGGGCGGCGAAAAACTGTTTTTT
TRBJ1-4	.	TRBV11-2	.	CASRVLANEKLFF	TGTGCCTCCCGGGTTCTGGCTAATGAAAAACTGTTTTTT
TRBJ2-1	few	TRBV12-5	.	CASGLIMRTLRGYNEQFF	TGTGCTAGTGGTTTGATTATGCGAACCCTCAGGGGCTACAATGAGCAGTTCTTC
TRBJ2-1	once	TRBV24-1	.	CATSDPYPGALNEQFF	TGTGCCACCAGTGATCCGTACCCAGGGGCCCTAAATGAGCAGTTCTTC
TRBJ2-5	.	TRBV24-1	.	CATSPPGGAETQYF	TGTGCCACCAGTCCCCCCGGAGGAGCCGAGACCCAGTACTTC
TRBJ1-6	.	TRBV6-1	.	CASSEDSYNSPLHF	TGTGCCAGCAGTGAGGACAGTTATAATTCACCCCTCCACTTT
TRBJ1-5	.	TRBV5-1	.	CASSLGGSQNQPQHF	TGCGCCAGCAGCTTGGGAGGGAGTCAAAATCAGCCCCAGCATTTT
TRBJ1-1	.	TRBV12-3/TRBV12-4	.	CASSPTYTEAFF	TGTGCCAGCAGTCCTACATACACTGAAGCTTTCTTT
TRBJ2-2	.	TRBV5-1	.	CASSVGQLTGELFF	TGCGCCAGCAGCGTAGGACAGCTCACCGGGGAGCTGTTTTTT
TRBJ1-2	.	TRBV7-8	TRBD1	CASSSPGVGQLYGYTF	TGTGCCAGCAGCTCTCCAGGAGTGGGACAGCTGTATGGCTACACCTTC
TRBJ1-4	.	TRBV29-1	TRBD1	CSVVTGEVEKLFF	TGCAGCGTCGTTACAGGGGAGGTTGAAAAACTGTTTTTT
TRBJ1-6	.	TRBV5-6	TRBD1	CASSPMSGTDRGESPLHF	TGTGCCAGCAGCCCCATGTCCGGGACTGACAGGGGAGAATCACCCCTCCACTTT
TRBJ1-2	.	TRBV19	.	CASSIAVDKNYGYTF	TGTGCCAGTAGTATTGCAGTCGACAAAAACTATGGCTACACCTTC
TRBJ1-1	.	TRBV29-1	TRBD1	CSVDRGETEAFF	TGCAGCGTCGACAGGGGAGAGACTGAAGCTTTCTTT
TRBJ2-2	.	TRBV19	.	CASSMGRIGELFF	TGTGCCAGTAGTATGGGGAGAATCGGGGAGCTGTTTTTT
TRBJ2-3	.	TRBV5-8	.	CASIPWGAGRTDTQYF	TGTGCCAGCATCCCTTGGGGGGCCGGGCGCACAGATACGCAGTATTTT
TRBJ1-2	.	TRBV6-5	.	CASIRVAHSNYGYTF	TGTGCCAGCATCCGAGTCGCCCATAGTAACTATGGCTACACCTTC
TRBJ2-2	once	TRBV7-9	TRBD1	CASSLALGTGSGELFF	TGTGCCAGCAGCTTAGCGTTGGGGACAGGGTCCGGGGAGCTGTTTTTT
TRBJ2-4	.	TRBV2	.	CASSVRVGIQYF	TGTGCCAGCAGTGTCAGGGTCGGCATTCAGTACTTC
TRBJ1-2	once	TRBV6-4	TRBD1	CASSDGTAGYTF	TGTGCCAGCAGTGACGGGACAGCTGGCTACACCTTC
TRBJ2-5	.	TRBV29-1	TRBD2	CSASGLAPETQYF	TGCAGCGCCTCTGGACTAGCCCCGGAGACCCAGTACTTC
TRBJ1-5	once	TRBV6-5	.	CASRAETADNQPQHF	TGTGCCAGCAGGGCAGAGACGGCAGACAATCAGCCCCAGCATTTT